The next 25 T cell receptor beta chains were all read from a single sample in a study of T-cell memory formation after mild COVID-19. TCRdb independently ran MiXCR on the 5' RACE reads; one entry per CDR3 protein. The sample holds 300,000 to 400,000 distinct CDR3 sequences, about 15% seen once. Material: PBMCs or a T cell subset sorted from them (not recorded which). These receptors all come from a man aged 18 to 29 who had mild COVID-19 (a few samples of this study predate the infection). Cell type and time point are not known.

This clonotype appeared many times. J is TRBJ2-7 and V is TRBV6-2 or TRBV6-3; possibly TRBD1 for D (6 bases). The CDR3 has 14 amino acids. The V gene lost 5 bases and the J gene lost 3 bases, with 14 bases spanning the gap. The germline CDR1 and CDR2 sequences are MNHEY and SVGEGT. The CDR3 protein is CASSTLTGFYEQYF. CDR3 nucleotides: TGTGCCAGCAGTACGCTCACAGGGTTCTACGAGCAGTACTTC.

This clonotype was counted between two and nine times. The chain uses TRBV12-3 or TRBV12-4 and TRBJ1-2, with TRBD1 matching 7 bases. Trimming removed 7 bases from V and 4 bases from J; junction bases left unmatched: 12. The CDR3 length is 15 residues. For the CDR3, the DNA is TGTGCCAGCACACTGATAGACAGGGCAGGCTATGGCTACACCTTC. It specifies CASTLIDRAGYGYTF.

The sample holds a few counts of this clonotype. V usage is TRBV7-3 and J usage is TRBJ2-1, with a tentative D call TRBD2 (6 bases). The V gene's germline CDR1 is SGHTA and CDR2 FQGTGA. The CDR3 extends over 17 amino acids. The V gene lost 5 bases and the J gene lost 0 bases, with 17 bases spanning the gap. The CDR3 spells CASSPPGGSSSYNEQFF. Here the CDR3 DNA reads TGTGCCAGCAGCCCCCCTGGGGGGTCGAGCTCCTACAATGAGCAGTTCTTC.

This chain joins TRBV11-2 and TRBJ1-1; D not certain. The germline V gene encodes CDR1 SGHAT and CDR2 FQNNGV. This CDR3 region has 11 residues. V lost 5 bases and J 8 bases, leaving 9 bases between the germline ends. CDR3 protein: CASSPITEAFF. DNA of the CDR3: TGTGCCAGCAGCCCGATCACCGAAGCTTTCTTT.

The chain carries TRBV20-1 and TRBJ1-1; 7 bases map to TRBD1. The CDR3 extends over 13 amino acids. V shed 5 bases, J shed 0 bases, and the junction held 3 bases outside the gene matches. Germline CDR1 is DFQATT and CDR2 is SNEGSKA (reference sequence). The CDR3 protein is CSALQGLNTEAFF. As DNA, the CDR3 is TGCAGTGCTCTACAGGGGTTGAACACTGAAGCTTTCTTT.

The J gene is TRBJ1-4, the V gene TRBV12-3 or TRBV12-4; no clear D. The CDR3 sequence is 15 residues long. V was pared by 3 bases and J by 0 bases, with 8 bases between. CDR3 bases: TGTGCCAGCAGTTTCGACGGTGCAACTAATGAAAAACTGTTTTTT. Amino acids: CASSFDGATNEKLFF.

This clonotype was picked up a small number of times. The rearrangement joins TRBV13 to TRBJ2-3; 11 positions match TRBD2. V shed 3 bases, J shed 1 base, and the junction held 3 bases outside the gene matches. The germline CDR1 and CDR2 sequences are PRHDT and FYEKMQ (reference sequence). This CDR3 is built from 16 residues. In nucleotides, the CDR3 is TGTGCCAGCAGCTTCACGACTAGCGGGGGCACAGATACGCAGTATTTT. This codes for CASSFTTSGGTDTQYF.

V is TRBV20-1 and J is TRBJ2-3; 8 bases agree with TRBD1. V shed 6 bases, J shed 4 bases, and the junction held 15 bases outside the gene matches. The CDR3 sequence is 16 residues long. The V gene's germline CDR1 is DFQATT and CDR2 SNEGSKA (reference sequence). The chain's CDR3 is CSAKSPTGEVADTQYF. The CDR3 nucleotides read TGCAGTGCAAAGTCCCCGACAGGGGAGGTCGCAGATACGCAGTATTTT.

This clonotype was counted a few times. The chain combines TRBV5-1 with TRBJ1-2, with D maybe TRBD1 (5 bases). Germline V gives CDR1 SGHRS, CDR2 YFSETQ. V lost 2 bases, J lost 5 bases, and 13 bases lay in between. This CDR3 has 14 amino acids. CDR3 protein: CASSLETALYGYTF. Written as DNA, the CDR3 is TGCGCCAGCAGCTTAGAGACAGCTCTTTATGGCTACACCTTC.

The rearrangement joins TRBV20-1 to TRBJ1-2; 7 nucleotides agree with TRBD1. The CDR3 consists of 16 residues. V shed 4 bases and J 0 bases; nucleotides not matched to a gene: 11. Germline CDR1 DFQATT, CDR2 SNEGSKA (reference sequence). The CDR3 reads CSAKGPGTVANYGYTF. DNA of the CDR3: TGCAGTGCTAAGGGACCGGGGACAGTGGCTAACTATGGCTACACCTTC.

The chain recombines TRBV6-6 with TRBJ2-2; D is unclear. From germline, CDR1 is MNHNY and CDR2 SVGAGI (reference sequence). V dropped 4 bases and J dropped 0 bases, with 15 bases sitting between them. The CDR3 contains 17 residues. CDR3 sequence: CASSFTLGQPNTGELFF. The CDR3 DNA reads as TGTGCCAGCAGTTTCACCTTGGGCCAGCCGAACACCGGGGAGCTGTTTTTT.

The chain links TRBV27 to TRBJ2-1; TRBD1 might be the D (6 bases). Germline values: CDR1 MNHEY, CDR2 SMNVEV (reference sequence). V was trimmed by 4 bases and J by 4 bases, leaving 17 bases between them. This CDR3 contains 16 residues. CDR3 DNA: TGTGCCAGCAGTTGGCCTCCGGGACATAAGTACAATGAGCAGTTCTTC. Amino acid sequence: CASSWPPGHKYNEQFF.

This clonotype was counted between two and nine times. This chain links TRBV20-1 with TRBJ1-2; D remains ambiguous. The V gene's germline CDR1 is DFQATT and CDR2 SNEGSKA (reference sequence). V lost 4 bases, J lost 0 bases, and 15 bases lay in between. CDR3 length: 15 amino acids. CDR3 nucleotides: TGCAGTGCTATCGGACGGAGGACCACTAACTATGGCTACACCTTC. This sequence encodes CSAIGRRTTNYGYTF.

This clonotype was counted only a few times. This chain uses TRBV5-6 with TRBJ1-2; D is ambiguous. Per the germline V gene, CDR1 is SGHDT and CDR2 is YYEEEE. Trimming removed 4 bases from V and 5 bases from J, with 9 bases in between. The CDR3 length is 12 residues. CDR3: CASSTKQYGYTF. The CDR3 region has the DNA TGTGCCAGCAGCACAAAACAGTATGGCTACACCTTC.

V gene TRBV12-3 or TRBV12-4 combines with J gene TRBJ1-3, with D tentatively TRBD1 (5 bases). This CDR3 contains 16 residues. Trimming pared 6 bases from V and 0 bases from J, leaving 15 bases between. The CDR3 nucleotides read TGTGCCAGCAGATCAGGGAGCACAGTCTCTGGAAACACCATATATTTT. It codes for CASRSGSTVSGNTIYF.

CDR3: CASSSGPPYEQYF. The CDR3 nucleotides read TGTGCCAGCAGTTCCGGGCCACCCTACGAGCAGTACTTC. The chain carries TRBV12-3 or TRBV12-4 and TRBJ2-7; D remains unclear. Deletions cut 4 bases from V and 2 bases from J, with 9 bases between. The CDR3 is 13 amino acids.

This clonotype was detected a few times. The V and J genes are TRBV3-1 and TRBJ2-5; D unclear. Trimming took 0 bases from V and 0 from J, leaving 5 bases between them. Looked up from germline, CDR1 is LGHDT and CDR2 is YNNKEL (reference sequence). The CDR3 is made up of 14 amino acids. CDR3 DNA sequence: TGTGCCAGCAGCCAAGAACCGTACCAAGAGACCCAGTACTTC. It specifies CASSQEPYQETQYF.

This clonotype was detected only a few times. The rearrangement joins TRBV18 to TRBJ2-1, with 8 bases aligning to TRBD1. The CDR3 covers 18 residues. Losses at the gene ends were 0 bases for V and 4 bases for J; bases not matched to a gene: 11. CDR1 and CDR2 (germline): KGHSH, LQKENI. The CDR3 loop reads CASSPPRFQGAVYNEQFF. The CDR3, as DNA: TGTGCCAGCTCACCACCGAGGTTTCAGGGGGCCGTATACAATGAGCAGTTCTTC.

This clonotype has more than one count but fewer than ten. V gene TRBV20-1 combines with J gene TRBJ2-2; D remains ambiguous. The ends were cut back, 5 bases at V and 1 base at J, with 5 bases in the middle. Germline CDR1 and CDR2: DFQATT and SNEGSKA (reference sequence). CDR3 length equals 12 residues. CDR3 sequence: CSAYRNTGELFF. Here the CDR3 DNA reads TGCAGTGCTTACAGGAACACCGGGGAGCTGTTTTTT.

The chain carries TRBV20-1 and TRBJ2-5; 9 bases are a match to TRBD2. The germline gives CDR1 DFQATT, CDR2 SNEGSKA (reference sequence). V lost 3 bases to trimming and J lost 1 base; unmatched junction nucleotides: 3. CDR3 length: 14 residues. For the CDR3, the DNA is TGCAGTGCTAGGGTAGCGGGGGCCCAAGAGACCCAGTACTTC. Protein sequence: CSARVAGAQETQYF.

This clonotype was seen more than once but under ten times. V gene TRBV24-1 combines with J gene TRBJ2-3; D may be TRBD2 (6 bases). Trimming stripped 10 bases from V and 10 bases from J, with 29 bases between. Germline V CDR1 and CDR2: KGHDR, SFDVKD. This CDR3 spans 16 amino acids. The CDR3 region is CATQTNAGEVNSAQYF. The CDR3 nucleotides are TGTGCCACACAAACGAACGCTGGGGAGGTAAATTCGGCGCAGTATTTT.

This clonotype was found a few times. V and J are TRBV11-2 and TRBJ2-5; possible D gene TRBD1, 6 bases. Germline assignment: CDR1 SGHAT and CDR2 FQNNGV. This CDR3 is built from 15 residues. The V and J ends lost 6 bases and 0 bases respectively, with 14 bases between them. CDR3 sequence: CASRTLRDNQETQYF. As DNA, the CDR3 is TGTGCCAGCAGAACGCTCCGGGACAACCAAGAGACCCAGTACTTC.

This clonotype turned up a few times. The CDR3 spells CASSPRVIGEQFF. For the CDR3, the DNA is TGTGCCAGCAGCCCTCGTGTCATCGGTGAGCAGTTCTTC. The rearrangement uses TRBV7-2 and TRBJ2-1; no clear D gene. The CDR3 is 13 residues long. The V end was cut by 5 bases, the J end by 9 bases, with 14 bases between. Germline V gives CDR1 SGHTA, CDR2 FQGNSA.

This clonotype has just a few counts. A read error may account for a junction end that differs from germline. The chain employs TRBV20-1 and TRBJ1-6; TRBD1 matches 7 bases. CDR3 length equals 13 residues. CDR1 and CDR2 from the germline V gene are DFQATT and SNEGSKA (reference sequence). CDR3 residues: CSARADRDSPLHF. Here the CDR3 DNA reads TGCAGTGCAAGAGCTGACAGGGATTCACCCCTCCACTTT.

This clonotype was detected many times. The V gene is TRBV11-2, the J gene TRBJ1-2; D unclear. Germline V gene lookup returns CDR1 SGHAT and CDR2 FQNNGV. Trimming removed 0 bases from V and 2 bases from J, with 7 bases in between. The CDR3 is made up of 14 amino acids. CDR3 sequence: CASSLDHTNYGYTF. The CDR3 DNA follows: TGTGCCAGCAGCTTAGATCACACGAACTATGGCTACACCTTC.